The TCR beta chain under discussion was sequenced for a study of shared clonotypes between healthy human individuals. Overall study findings and caveats: Some clonotypes were shared by all four sorted-subset donors, while others were not shared. The non-shared ones had lower generation probabilities than the shared ones. Rarefaction analysis demonstrated incomplete sorted-subset sequencing notwithstanding large depth. The sharing of about 5% of naive CD4 clonotypes was seen across a handful of donors.

As concerns this clone: Its antigen is not known.

Into CD45RA+ naive and CD45RA-negative memory subsets, the CD4+ cells were split. Only in-frame clones appear in the TCRdb table, and some are missing; sequencing was by immunoSEQ multiplex PCR. The sample carries more than 550,000 clones, around 77% recorded once. The sequence derives from a woman aged 25 to 39 in good health. Sequenced sample: memory CD4+ T cells sorted from blood. As for subset: CD45RA-negative fraction.

In DNA, the CDR3 is TGTGCCAGCAGTGTGGACAGGGGTGTCGAGCAGTACTTC. This encodes CASSVDRGVEQYF. The chain recombines TRBV2 with TRBJ2-7; 9 bases agree with TRBD1. The CDR3 spans 13 residues. Germline V gene sequence: CDR1 SNHLY, CDR2 FYNNEI. V shed 4 bases, J shed 6 bases, and the junction held 4 bases outside the gene matches.